This T cell receptor beta chain derives from a study of cytotoxic CD8 clonotypes in ibrutinib-treated CLL. Study-wide background: Patients gave response samples after a median approximately eleven months of treatment, range 6 to 36.

The CDR3 sequence is 13 residues long. V was shortened by 6 bases and J by 3 bases, with 12 bases between the two germline ends. Looked up from germline, CDR1 is SNHLY and CDR2 is FYNNEI. The table came from immunoSEQ multiplex PCR; TCRdb's copy has only in-frame clones and leaves some out. The table records 150,000 or so clones, 70% to 90% of them present only once. Study-wide findings and caveats: Sampling times, which were not matched between the groups, differed between sustained-remission patients and progressing patients. Contraction or stability on treatment was seen for public clonotypes, which were uncommon. Before falling back toward baseline at progression, clonality had risen at the time of ibrutinib response.

About this clone: The target antigen is unknown.

This clonotype originated in a human donor with chronic lymphocytic leukemia. Material: PBMCs, obtained after 24 months of ibrutinib treatment. The chain links TRBV2 to TRBJ2-7; D might be TRBD2 (5 bases). CDR3 sequence reads: CASSPDGGYEQYF. The CDR3 nucleotides are TGTGCCAGCAGCCCGGACGGAGGCTACGAGCAGTACTTC.